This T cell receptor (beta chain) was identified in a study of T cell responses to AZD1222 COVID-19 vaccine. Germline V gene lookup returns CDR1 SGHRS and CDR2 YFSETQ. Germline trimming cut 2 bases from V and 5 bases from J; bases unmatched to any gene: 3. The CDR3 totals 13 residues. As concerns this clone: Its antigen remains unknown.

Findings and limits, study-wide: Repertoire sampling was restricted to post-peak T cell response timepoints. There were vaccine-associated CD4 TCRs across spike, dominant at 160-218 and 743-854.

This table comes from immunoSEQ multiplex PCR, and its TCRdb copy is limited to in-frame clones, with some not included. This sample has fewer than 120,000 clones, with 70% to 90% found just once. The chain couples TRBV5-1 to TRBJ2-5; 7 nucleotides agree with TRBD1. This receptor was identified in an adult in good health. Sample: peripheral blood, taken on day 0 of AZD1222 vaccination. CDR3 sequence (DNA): TGCGCCAGCAGCTTAGAGGGGGCGGAGACCCAGTACTTC. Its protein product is CASSLEGAETQYF.